The 30 T cell receptor beta chains presented below share a single source sample, sequenced in a study of cytomegalovirus exposure and HLA in healthy donors. The PCR was carried out with 60 Vbeta primers and 13 Jbeta primers. Repertoires were generated with immunoSEQ multiplex PCR, while TCRdb's copy carries only in-frame clones and drops some. The sample yields some 120,000 clones, more than 80% seen once. Specimen: PBMCs. Receptor source: a man aged 25 to 40 in good health and CMV-seronegative.

The chain joins TRBV6-1 to TRBJ1-1, with D perhaps matching TRBD1 (5 bases). This CDR3 comprises 14 residues. With 6 bases removed from V and 5 bases from J, the gap between germline ends came to 16 bases. CDR1 is MNHNS and CDR2 is SASEGT in the germline V gene. This CDR3 is CASSRVMRETEAFF. In DNA form, the CDR3 reads TGTGCCAGCAGCAGGGTAATGCGGGAGACTGAAGCTTTCTTT.

The chain has TRBV6-5 and TRBJ2-1; possibly TRBD2 for D (5 bases). V was cut by 5 bases and J by 6 bases, with 8 bases left in between. The CDR3 is 12 amino acids. The germline CDR1 and CDR2 sequences are MNHEY and SVGAGI. CDR3 DNA sequence: TGTGCCAGCAGTCGTACTAGCAATGAGCAGTTCTTC. This gives the protein CASSRTSNEQFF.

The V and J genes are TRBV4-3 and TRBJ2-1; 10 bases align to TRBD2. From germline, CDR1 is LGHNA and CDR2 YSLEER. The CDR3 consists of 15 residues. V lost 4 bases and J lost 3; bases outside the gene matches: 3. CDR3 nucleotides: TGCGCCAGCAGCCTTGGGACTAGCGTCTACAATGAGCAGTTCTTC. It yields the protein CASSLGTSVYNEQFF.

The V call is TRBV5-8, the J call TRBJ2-7, with 7 bases identical to TRBD2. Losses at the gene ends were 5 bases for V and 2 bases for J; bases not matched to a gene: 4. CDR1 and CDR2 (germline): SGHTS, YDEGEE. There are 13 residues in the CDR3. The CDR3 DNA reads as TGTGCCAGCAGGGGACTATTGGCCTACGAGCAGTACTTC. Its protein is CASRGLLAYEQYF.

The rearrangement links TRBV4-1 to TRBJ1-2; D unresolved. CDR1 is MGHRA, CDR2 YSYEKL, per germline. V was shortened by 2 bases and J by 2 bases, with 6 bases between the two germline ends. This CDR3 has 13 residues. Written as DNA, the CDR3 is TGCGCCAGCAGCCAAATAGCAAACTATGGCTACACCTTC. This codes for CASSQIANYGYTF.

The rearrangement uses TRBV4-1 and TRBJ1-4; a possible D gene is TRBD1 (6 bases). CDR3 size: 16 residues. V was shortened by 5 bases and J by 8 bases, with 21 bases between the two germline ends. The germline gives CDR1 MGHRA, CDR2 YSYEKL. The CDR3: CASSGVGGGGNEKLFF. DNA for the CDR3: TGCGCCAGCAGCGGAGTGGGGGGCGGGGGCAACGAAAAACTGTTTTTT.

J is TRBJ1-2 and V is TRBV28; D not certain. The CDR3 covers 11 residues. The germline V gene has CDR1 MDHEN and CDR2 SYDVKM. Trimming stripped 5 bases from V and 2 bases from J, with 3 bases between. DNA of the CDR3: TGTGCCAGCAGTGTAAACTATGGCTACACCTTC. Translated: CASSVNYGYTF.

This sequence joins TRBV6-5 and TRBJ2-7, with 8 bases that match TRBD2. V shed 0 bases, J shed 6 bases, and the junction held 7 bases outside the gene matches. Germline V gene data show CDR1 as MNHEY and CDR2 as SVGAGI. CDR3 length equals 15 residues. Written as DNA, the CDR3 is TGTGCCAGCAGTTACTCGTCAGCGGGAGCAATCGAGCAGTACTTC. It yields the protein CASSYSSAGAIEQYF.

CDR3 protein: CASSPDRFMNTEAFF. In DNA, the CDR3 is TGTGCCAGCAGCCCAGACAGATTCATGAACACTGAAGCTTTCTTT. The rearrangement uses TRBV7-8 and TRBJ1-1; D might be TRBD1 (5 bases). Germline CDR1 reads SGHVS; CDR2 reads FQNEAQ. The CDR3 extends over 15 amino acids. Trimming pared 5 bases from V and 0 bases from J, leaving 13 bases between. The whole variable domain, filled in from reference TRBV7-8 and TRBJ1-1, reads GAGVSQSPRYKVAKRGQDVALRCDPISGHVSLFWYQQALGQGPEFLTYFQNEAQLDKSGLPSDRFFAERPEGSVSTLKIQRTQQEDSAVYLCASSPDRFMNTEAFFGQGTRLTVV.

The rearrangement links TRBV9 to TRBJ2-5; D unresolved. The end of the DNA fits TRBJ2-7 better, so the J call may be wrong. CDR3 size: 14 residues. CDR1 SGDLS and CDR2 YYNGEE come from the germline V gene. Here the CDR3 reads CASSVAGLSYEQYF. CDR3 nucleotides: TGTGCCAGCAGCGTAGCAGGCCTCTCCTACGAGCAGTACTTC.

The chain carries TRBV30 and TRBJ2-3, with 9 bases lining up with TRBD1. The ends lost 2 bases at V and 6 bases at J; junction bases unmatched: 6. The CDR3 runs to 14 residues. Per the germline V gene, CDR1 is GTSNPN and CDR2 is SVGIG (reference sequence). CDR3 amino acids: CAWSTGQGLDTQYF. The CDR3 DNA sequence: TGTGCCTGGAGTACGGGACAGGGTCTCGATACGCAGTATTTT.

The chain has TRBV10-3 and TRBJ1-4; D may be TRBD1 (5 bases). Between the trimmed V and J ends, which lost 6 bases and 4 bases, there was a span of 9 bases. Germline CDR1 and CDR2: ENHRY and SYGVKD. The CDR3 consists of 13 residues. CDR3 DNA: TGTGCCATCAGAGGCAGGGATAATGAAAAACTGTTTTTT. As protein: CAIRGRDNEKLFF.

The table lists this clone with a few counts. The gene calls are TRBV5-1 and TRBJ2-5; D gene ambiguous. Germline CDR1 is SGHRS and CDR2 is YFSETQ. Trimming left V 4 bases short and J 5 bases short, with 9 bases between. There are 12 residues in the CDR3. DNA of the CDR3: TGCGCCAGCAGCGTAGCCCGGGAGACCCAGTACTTC. It encodes CASSVARETQYF.

This chain connects TRBV29-1 to TRBJ2-2; D possibly corresponds to TRBD1 (5 bases). V was clipped by 7 bases and J by 5 bases, with 17 bases between them. Germline V gene lookup returns CDR1 SQVTM and CDR2 ANQGSEA. The CDR3 loop spans 14 amino acids. The CDR3 DNA is TGCAGCGCCAAAGACAGTTTATGGACCGGGGAGCTGTTTTTT. This sequence encodes CSAKDSLWTGELFF.

The rearrangement uses TRBV7-2 and TRBJ2-7; 7 bases align to TRBD2. Looked up from germline, CDR1 is SGHTA and CDR2 is FQGNSA. The CDR3 extends over 15 amino acids. J was trimmed by 7 bases and V by 4 bases; bases with no gene match: 13. CDR3 region: CASSSPLRLAGEQYF. The CDR3 DNA follows: TGTGCCAGCAGCTCACCCCTTAGACTAGCTGGGGAGCAGTACTTC.

V and J are TRBV5-1 and TRBJ1-1; TRBD1 agrees at 9 bases. The germline CDR1 and CDR2 sequences are SGHRS and YFSETQ. The length of the CDR3 is 14 residues. J lost 4 bases, V lost 4 bases, and 5 bases had no gene match. CDR3 amino acids: CASSQTGGVTEAFF. The CDR3 DNA reads as TGCGCCAGCAGCCAGACAGGGGGTGTCACTGAAGCTTTCTTT.

This chain connects TRBV10-3 to TRBJ1-1, with D perhaps TRBD1 (5 bases). V was cut by 3 bases and J by 1 base, with 12 bases left in between. The CDR3 runs 15 residues. CDR1 is ENHRY, CDR2 SYGVKD, per germline. For the CDR3, the DNA is TGTGCCATCAGTGAATTGGGGGGAACGAACACTGAAGCTTTCTTT. This codes for CAISELGGTNTEAFF.

The chain has TRBV7-9 and TRBJ2-7; 7 nucleotides match TRBD2. Germline CDR1 is SEHNR and CDR2 is FQNEAQ (reference sequence). The CDR3 length is 15 residues. The trim removed 2 bases at V and 0 bases at J, leaving 4 bases unmatched. The CDR3 protein is CASSLSGGVSYEQYF. The CDR3 bases are TGTGCCAGCAGCTTATCTGGGGGGGTCTCCTACGAGCAGTACTTC. The whole variable domain, filled in from reference TRBV7-9 and TRBJ2-7, reads DTGVSQNPRHKITKRGQNVTFRCDPISEHNRLYWYRQTLGQGPEFLTYFQNEAQLEKSRLLSDRFSAERPKGSFSTLEIQRTEQGDSAMYLCASSLSGGVSYEQYFGPGTRLTVT.

The V call is TRBV27, the J call TRBJ1-1; D remains ambiguous. Trimming pared 10 bases from V and 2 bases from J, leaving 20 bases between. The V gene's germline CDR1 is MNHEY and CDR2 SMNVEV (reference sequence). The CDR3 is 15 residues long. CDR3 region: CATQALPRGNTEAFF. The CDR3 bases are TGTGCCACCCAGGCTCTTCCCCGGGGAAACACTGAAGCTTTCTTT.

This chain connects TRBV5-8 to TRBJ2-5; tentative D call: TRBD1 (5 bases). Germline CDR1 reads SGHTS; CDR2 reads YDEGEE. The V end was cut by 5 bases, the J end by 3 bases, with 14 bases between. The CDR3 runs 14 residues. Here the CDR3 reads CASSWQGREETQYF. The CDR3 DNA sequence: TGTGCCAGCAGTTGGCAGGGAAGGGAAGAGACCCAGTACTTC.

J is TRBJ1-1 and V is TRBV7-2; D may be TRBD1 (5 bases). The CDR3 sequence is 13 residues long. Trimming took off 5 bases at V and 7 bases at J, with 14 bases between the two ends. The germline gives CDR1 SGHTA, CDR2 FQGNSA. The CDR3 sequence: CASSRGDVYEAFF. CDR3 nucleotides: TGTGCCAGCAGCCGCGGGGACGTCTATGAAGCTTTCTTT.

V usage is TRBV7-3 and J usage is TRBJ2-1, with D tentatively TRBD2 (6 bases). Germline assignment: CDR1 SGHTA and CDR2 FQGTGA. The V and J ends lost 5 bases and 7 bases respectively, with 15 bases between them. This CDR3 is built from 14 residues. CDR3 DNA sequence: TGTGCCAGCAGCCGACTTGGCGGGGAGAATGAGCAGTTCTTC. As protein: CASSRLGGENEQFF. The whole variable domain, filled in from reference TRBV7-3 and TRBJ2-1, reads GAGVSQTPSNKVTEKGKYVELRCDPISGHTALYWYRQSLGQGPEFLIYFQGTGAADDSGLPNDRFFAVRPEGSVSTLKIQRTERGDSAVYLCASSRLGGENEQFFGPGTRLTVL.

CDR3 loop: CASSTGTGAPSYEQYF. The DNA of the CDR3 is TGTGCCAGTAGTACCGGGACAGGAGCTCCCTCCTACGAGCAGTACTTC. The chain has TRBV19 and TRBJ2-7, with 8 positions matching TRBD1. Germline lookup yields CDR1 LNHDA and CDR2 SQIVND (reference sequence). The CDR3 contains 16 residues. Trimming removed 4 bases from V and 0 bases from J; junction bases left unmatched: 8.

The CDR3 bases are TGTGCCAGCAGCTTCGGAGCGGGAGGCTACGAGCAGTACTTC. Translated, it gives CASSFGAGGYEQYF. The J gene is TRBJ2-7, the V gene TRBV5-6, with TRBD2 matching over 9 bases. J lost 3 bases, V lost 2 bases, and 3 bases had no gene match. The germline V gene has CDR1 SGHDT and CDR2 YYEEEE. The CDR3 has 14 amino acids.

This clone was seen a handful of times. The rearrangement joins TRBV2 to TRBJ2-7, with D possibly matching TRBD1 (5 bases). The germline CDR1 and CDR2 sequences are SNHLY and FYNNEI. Trimming removed 5 bases at V and 2 bases at J, with 16 bases between. The CDR3 has 15 amino acids. The CDR3 coding sequence is TGTGCCAGCAGTCAATCTCTGGACATCACCTACGAGCAGTACTTC. This sequence encodes CASSQSLDITYEQYF. Full variable domain (rest looked up from reference TRBV2 and TRBJ2-7): EPEVTQTPSHQVTQMGQEVILRCVPISNHLYFYWYRQILGQKVEFLVSFYNNEISEKSEIFDDQFSVERPDGSNFTLKIRSTKLEDSAMYFCASSQSLDITYEQYFGPGTRLTVT.

The chain carries TRBV6-1 and TRBJ1-4; the D is unclear. The germline V gene has CDR1 MNHNS and CDR2 SASEGT. The CDR3 runs 19 residues. V was shortened by 1 base and J by 1 base, with 19 bases between the two germline ends. CDR3 sequence: CASSEGHALRGGTNEKLFF. CDR3 DNA: TGTGCCAGCAGTGAAGGTCATGCCCTACGAGGAGGAACTAATGAAAAACTGTTTTTT.

The chain uses TRBV2 and TRBJ2-7; 8 bases match TRBD2. The V gene end was trimmed by 4 bases and the J gene end by 0 bases; junction bases not matched to a gene: 5. Germline values: CDR1 SNHLY, CDR2 FYNNEI. CDR3 size: 15 residues. The CDR3 region has the DNA TGTGCCAGCAGTGCACTAGCGGCTAGCTCCTACGAGCAGTACTTC. It is translated as CASSALAASSYEQYF.

This clone occurred a few times. This rearrangement joins TRBV29-1 to TRBJ1-1; TRBD1 matches at 7 bases. V dropped 3 bases and J dropped 5; count of bases not matched to a gene: 6. Germline-derived CDR1 and CDR2 are SQVTM and ANQGSEA. This CDR3 is 13 amino acids long. Written as DNA, the CDR3 is TGCAGCGTTGAGGACAGGACGCGAACTGAAGCTTTCTTT. It yields the protein CSVEDRTRTEAFF.

Concerning this clone itself: The germline gene is not matched at one end of the junction; a read error may be the cause. The V gene is TRBV5-4, the J gene TRBJ1-2, with D possibly TRBD1 on 5 matching bases. The CDR3 has 14 amino acids. Germline lookup yields CDR1 SGHNT and CDR2 YYREEE (reference sequence). The CDR3 DNA sequence: TGTGCCTGCTCGATAGGGGTAGCTAACTATGGCTACCCCTTC. Translation: CACSIGVANYGYPF.

CDR3 in DNA: TGTGCCAGCAACCGAGCGGGAGTTGTCACAGATACGCAGTATTTT. Its translation is CASNRAGVVTDTQYF. The chain has TRBV5-6 and TRBJ2-3, with 8 bases matching TRBD2. The CDR3 loop spans 15 amino acids. V dropped 6 bases and J dropped 2; count of bases not matched to a gene: 8. Germline V gives CDR1 SGHDT, CDR2 YYEEEE.